The 14 T cell receptor beta chains below all came from one sample that was sequenced in a study of T cells in Graves' hyperthyroidism and ophthalmopathy (dated by TCRdb to about 2019). Libraries were constructed by multiplex PCR. Sequencing took place on an Illumina HiSeq 2000. Amplification of TCR beta CDR3 regions was carried out from RNA transcripts. The first round of RT-PCR for the TCR CDR3 was performed with the HTBI primer set and the Qiagen OneStep RT-PCR kit. The public reads were run again by TCRdb, first through fastp at Q25 and then through MiXCR, and only productive beta chains were kept. Merged by CDR3 protein, the rows form single entries marked with the most common genes and DNA. In all, the sample holds around 500,000 distinct CDR3 sequences, and 14% of those were seen once. The top ten clonotypes cover more than 11% of the sample. Sequenced material: blood. These TCRs come from a woman in her thirties or forties with Graves' hyperthyroidism.

This clonotype has ten or more counts. The chain carries TRBV3-1 and TRBJ2-5; D tentatively reads TRBD1 or TRBD2 (5 bases each). Trimming removed 6 bases at V and 1 base at J, with 15 bases between. The CDR3 covers 15 residues. In germline, CDR1 is LGHDT, CDR2 YNNKEL (reference sequence). In DNA, the CDR3 is TGTGCCAGCAGAGGACCGGGACGGTTCCAAGAGACCCAGTACTTC. Protein: CASRGPGRFQETQYF.

This clonotype was recorded at least ten times. The chain uses TRBV2 and TRBJ1-2; D perhaps matches TRBD1 (5 bases). CDR1 is SNHLY, CDR2 FYNNEI, per germline. This CDR3 is built from 12 residues. V was pared by 6 bases and J by 11 bases, with 16 bases between. In DNA, the CDR3 is TGTGCCAGCAGAGGGGACGGCCGTGGTTACACCTTC. Translated: CASRGDGRGYTF.

This clonotype appeared a few times. CDR3 amino acids: CASSQELGQVDYEQYF. The CDR3 bases are TGCGCCAGCAGCCAAGAGCTGGGACAGGTCGACTACGAGCAGTACTTC. This chain connects TRBV4-1 to TRBJ2-7; 8 bases are shared with TRBD1. This CDR3 contains 16 residues. Germline CDR1 is MGHRA and CDR2 is YSYEKL. Unmatched junction bases numbered 7, after V lost 0 bases and J lost 3 bases.

The rearrangement joins TRBV3-1 to TRBJ1-6; the D gene is possibly TRBD1 (5 bases). The CDR3 extends over 15 amino acids. Trimming removed 4 bases at V and 3 bases at J, with 10 bases between. Germline values: CDR1 LGHDT, CDR2 YNNKEL (reference sequence). The CDR3, as DNA: TGTGCCAGCAGCCTCCCGGGGGACTATAATTCACCCCTCCACTTT. It translates to CASSLPGDYNSPLHF.

The chain joins TRBV7-2 to TRBJ2-5; the D gene is possibly TRBD2 (5 bases). V was shortened by 4 bases and J by 2 bases, with 11 bases between the two germline ends. This CDR3 region has 14 residues. The germline V gene has CDR1 SGHTA and CDR2 FQGNSA. CDR3 DNA: TGTGCCAGCAGCTCCCGGTCGGGGCAAGAGACCCAGTACTTC. Residues: CASSSRSGQETQYF.

This clonotype was observed at least ten times. Its ends do not fully match the called genes, so a read error is possible. The chain is built from TRBV7-7 and TRBJ2-1; 8 bases line up with TRBD2. This CDR3 region has 18 residues. Germline V gene data show CDR1 as SSHAT and CDR2 as FNYEAQ (reference sequence). DNA for the CDR3: TGTGCTAGCAGCTTAGGTAGTTGCGGGGGGAGCTCCTACAATGAGCAGTTCTTC. It is translated as CASSLGSCGGSSYNEQFF.

This clonotype was counted many times. V is TRBV28 and J is TRBJ2-7; 10 nucleotides match TRBD1. The germline V gene has CDR1 MDHEN and CDR2 SYDVKM. The CDR3 is made up of 15 amino acids. V was pared by 3 bases and J by 5 bases, with 7 bases of the junction left unmatched. The CDR3 protein is CASSFQTGGGDEQYF. In nucleotides, the CDR3 is TGTGCCAGCAGTTTCCAGACAGGGGGCGGCGACGAGCAGTACTTC.

Ten or more counts support this clonotype. This sequence joins TRBV20-1 and TRBJ2-2; D may be TRBD1 (6 bases). The germline V and J ends were trimmed by 2 bases and 4 bases, with 14 bases remaining between them. CDR1 DFQATT and CDR2 SNEGSKA come from the germline V gene (reference sequence). The CDR3 has 15 residues. The CDR3: CSARTDRRSTGELFF. The CDR3 nucleotides are TGCAGTGCTAGAACGGACAGACGATCCACCGGGGAGCTGTTTTTT.

The V and J genes are TRBV30 and TRBJ1-4; D is perhaps TRBD1 (6 bases). Trimming left V 0 bases short and J 6 bases short, with 11 bases between. Looked up from germline, CDR1 is GTSNPN and CDR2 is SVGIG (reference sequence). The CDR3 contains 14 residues. The CDR3 DNA reads TGTGCCTGGAGTGTAAGGGGGGTAGATGAAAAACTGTTTTTT. Translating gives CAWSVRGVDEKLFF.

This clonotype has a count of ten or more. The chain couples TRBV7-8 to TRBJ1-4, with TRBD1 matching over 9 bases. This CDR3 has 16 amino acids. The V gene's germline CDR1 is SGHVS and CDR2 FQNEAQ. The V segment lost 4 bases and the J segment 6 bases; nucleotides outside the gene matches: 9. DNA for the CDR3: TGTGCCAGCAGCTCTCTACCGGGACAGGGAGATGAAAAACTGTTTTTT. It is translated as CASSSLPGQGDEKLFF. The full variable domain, completed using reference TRBV7-8 and TRBJ1-4, is GAGVSQSPRYKVAKRGQDVALRCDPISGHVSLFWYQQALGQGPEFLTYFQNEAQLDKSGLPSDRFFAERPEGSVSTLKIQRTQQEDSAVYLCASSSLPGQGDEKLFFGSGTQLSVL.

This clonotype was seen more than once but under ten times. This chain links TRBV28 with TRBJ1-3; D remains ambiguous. Germline-derived CDR1 and CDR2 are MDHEN and SYDVKM. The CDR3 length is 14 residues. Trimming cost V 8 bases and J 0 bases, with 11 bases left between them. CDR3 loop: CASARGTSGNTIYF. CDR3 nucleotide sequence: TGTGCCAGCGCCAGAGGTACCTCTGGAAACACCATATATTTT.

CDR3 DNA sequence: TGTGCCACCAGCTCTTCCGGGACTAGCGGACCTGGGGCCCTCCCAGATACGCAGTATTTT. Its translation is CATSSSGTSGPGALPDTQYF. V and J are TRBV24-1 and TRBJ2-3; TRBD2 matches at 11 bases. In germline, CDR1 is KGHDR, CDR2 SFDVKD. The CDR3 contains 20 residues. J lost 4 bases, V lost 7 bases, and 21 bases had no gene match.

This clonotype was seen at least ten times. For the CDR3, the DNA is TGTGCCAGCAGCTTAAAAGACGAGCAGTACTTC. Encoded protein: CASSLKDEQYF. The rearrangement links TRBV7-2 to TRBJ2-7; D call uncertain. CDR1 is SGHTA, CDR2 FQGNSA, per germline. This CDR3 has 11 residues. Trimming stripped 2 bases from V and 5 bases from J, with 4 bases between. The whole variable domain, filled in from reference TRBV7-2 and TRBJ2-7, reads GAGVSQSPSNKVTEKGKDVELRCDPISGHTALYWYRQSLGQGLEFLIYFQGNSAPDKSGLPSDRFSAERTGGSVSTLTIQRTQQEDSAVYLCASSLKDEQYFGPGTRLTVT.

The rearrangement joins TRBV19 to TRBJ2-6, with 7 positions matching TRBD1. The CDR3 consists of 18 residues. Trimming took 7 bases from V and 0 from J; bases not matched to a gene: 12. Germline V gene data show CDR1 as LNHDA and CDR2 as SQIVND (reference sequence). The CDR3 loop is CASNNPGQRSSGANVLTF. In DNA form, the CDR3 reads TGTGCCAGTAATAACCCGGGACAGAGAAGCTCTGGGGCCAACGTCCTGACTTTC.